This T cell receptor (beta chain) was sequenced during a study of CD8 T cells in ankylosing spondylitis. Study-level results: Disease-linked clones displayed a CD8+ phenotype and appeared relatively rarely in peripheral blood.

With respect to this clonotype: As yet, its antigen is unknown.

V lost 6 bases, J lost 7 bases, and 7 bases lay in between. The CDR3 length is 12 residues. The germline V gene has CDR1 SEHNR and CDR2 FQNEAQ (reference sequence). TCRdb independently ran MiXCR on the 5' RACE reads; one entry per CDR3 protein. The repertoire consists of approximately 350,000 distinct CDR3 sequences, with approximately 14% occurring once and the leading ten covering 0.85% to 1.4%. This sequence joins TRBV7-9 and TRBJ1-6; D is undetermined. The sequence derives from a male donor with ankylosing spondylitis or in good health (not recorded which). The specimen sequenced was blood, either unsorted or a sorted T cell fraction (not recorded which). The CDR3 loop is CASSEGNSPLHF. The CDR3 bases are TGTGCCAGCAGTGAAGGGAATTCACCCCTCCACTTT.